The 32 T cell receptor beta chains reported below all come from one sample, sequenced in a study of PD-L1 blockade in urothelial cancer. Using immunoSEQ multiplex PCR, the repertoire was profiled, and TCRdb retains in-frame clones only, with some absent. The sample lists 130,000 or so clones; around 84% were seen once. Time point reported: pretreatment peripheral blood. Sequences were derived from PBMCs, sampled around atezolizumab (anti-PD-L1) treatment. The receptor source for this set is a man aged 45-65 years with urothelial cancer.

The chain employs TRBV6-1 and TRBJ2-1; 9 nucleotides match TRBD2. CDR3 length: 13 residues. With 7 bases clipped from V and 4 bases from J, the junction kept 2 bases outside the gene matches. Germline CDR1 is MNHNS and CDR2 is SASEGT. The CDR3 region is CASTLAGYNEQFF. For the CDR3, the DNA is TGTGCCAGCACGCTAGCGGGGTACAATGAGCAGTTCTTC.

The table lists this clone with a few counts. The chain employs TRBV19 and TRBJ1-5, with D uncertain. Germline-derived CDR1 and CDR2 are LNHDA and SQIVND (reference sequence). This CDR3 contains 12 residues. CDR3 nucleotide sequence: TGTGCAGACGGGGATAGCAATCAGCCCCAGCATTTT. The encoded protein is CADGDSNQPQHF.

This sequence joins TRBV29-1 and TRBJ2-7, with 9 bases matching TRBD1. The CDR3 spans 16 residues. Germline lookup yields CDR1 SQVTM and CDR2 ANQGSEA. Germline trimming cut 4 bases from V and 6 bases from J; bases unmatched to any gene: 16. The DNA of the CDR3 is TGCAGCGTTGTTCGGGGGGATCGACAGGGGGTCGCCGAGCAGTACTTC. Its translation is CSVVRGDRQGVAEQYF.

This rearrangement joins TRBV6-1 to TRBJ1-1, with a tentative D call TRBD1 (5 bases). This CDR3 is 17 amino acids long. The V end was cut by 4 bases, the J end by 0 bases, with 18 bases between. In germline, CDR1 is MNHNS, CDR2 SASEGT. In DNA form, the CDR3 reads TGTGCCAGCAGTGCCAGACAGAGGCCGCCTATGAACACTGAAGCTTTCTTT. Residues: CASSARQRPPMNTEAFF.

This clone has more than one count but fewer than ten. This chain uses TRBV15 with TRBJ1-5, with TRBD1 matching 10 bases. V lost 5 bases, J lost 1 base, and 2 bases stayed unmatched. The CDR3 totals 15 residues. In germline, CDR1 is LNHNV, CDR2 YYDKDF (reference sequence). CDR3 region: CATSGDRGSNQPQHF. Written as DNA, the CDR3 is TGTGCCACCAGCGGGGACAGGGGCAGCAATCAGCCCCAGCATTTT.

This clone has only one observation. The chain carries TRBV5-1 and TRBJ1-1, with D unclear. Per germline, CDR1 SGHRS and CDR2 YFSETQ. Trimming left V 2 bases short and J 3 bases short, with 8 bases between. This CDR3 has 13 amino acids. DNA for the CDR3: TGCGCCAGCAGCTTCGCCGGTTACACTGAAGCTTTCTTT. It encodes CASSFAGYTEAFF.

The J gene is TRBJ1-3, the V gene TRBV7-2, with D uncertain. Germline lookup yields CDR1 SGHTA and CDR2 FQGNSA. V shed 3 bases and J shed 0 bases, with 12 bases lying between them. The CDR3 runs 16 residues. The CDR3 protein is CASSFITQYSGNTIYF. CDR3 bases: TGTGCCAGCAGCTTCATTACCCAGTACTCTGGAAACACCATATATTTT.

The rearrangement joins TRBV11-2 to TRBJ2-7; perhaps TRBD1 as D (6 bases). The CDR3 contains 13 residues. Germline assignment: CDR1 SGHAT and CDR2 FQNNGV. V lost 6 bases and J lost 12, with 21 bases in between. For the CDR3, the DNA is TGTGCCAGCAGTTCTCGTCAGCAGGGGATTAGGTACTTC. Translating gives CASSSRQQGIRYF.

The CDR3 DNA sequence: TGTGCCAGCTCAGCAAGTCGGGGGATCACAGATACGCAGTATTTT. This codes for CASSASRGITDTQYF. This sequence joins TRBV18 and TRBJ2-3, with D maybe TRBD2 (6 bases). The V and J ends lost 5 bases and 2 bases respectively, with 14 bases between them. Germline-derived CDR1 and CDR2 are KGHSH and LQKENI. CDR3 length: 15 residues.

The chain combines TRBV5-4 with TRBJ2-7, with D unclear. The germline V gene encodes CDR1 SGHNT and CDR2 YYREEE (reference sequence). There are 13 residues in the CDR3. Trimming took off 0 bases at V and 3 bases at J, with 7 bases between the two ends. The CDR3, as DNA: TGTGCCAGCAGCTTGGAGCCTCGCTACGAGCAGTACTTC. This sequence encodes CASSLEPRYEQYF.

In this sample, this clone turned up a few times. The CDR3 bases are TGTGCCAGCAGCTTCTTAGGGGGACATTCCATAGAGGAAAAACTGTTTTTT. Protein sequence: CASSFLGGHSIEEKLFF. V usage is TRBV11-3 and J usage is TRBJ1-4; D perhaps matches TRBD1 (6 bases). The germline V gene encodes CDR1 SGHNT and CDR2 YENEEA. V shed 3 bases and J shed 8 bases, with 22 bases lying between them. CDR3 length: 17 amino acids.

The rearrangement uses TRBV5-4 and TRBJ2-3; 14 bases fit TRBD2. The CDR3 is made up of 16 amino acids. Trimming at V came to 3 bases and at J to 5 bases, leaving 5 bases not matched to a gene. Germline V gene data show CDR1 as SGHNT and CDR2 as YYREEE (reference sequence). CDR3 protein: CASSSGLAGVQDTQYF. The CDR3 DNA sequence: TGTGCCAGCAGCTCGGGACTAGCGGGAGTTCAAGATACGCAGTATTTT.

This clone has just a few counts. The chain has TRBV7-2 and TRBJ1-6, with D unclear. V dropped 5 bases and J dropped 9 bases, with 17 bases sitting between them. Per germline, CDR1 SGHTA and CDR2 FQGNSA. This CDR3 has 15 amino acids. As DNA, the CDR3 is TGTGCCAGCAGCCCAGACGCAATCCGCGGTTCACCCCTCCACTTT. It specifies CASSPDAIRGSPLHF.

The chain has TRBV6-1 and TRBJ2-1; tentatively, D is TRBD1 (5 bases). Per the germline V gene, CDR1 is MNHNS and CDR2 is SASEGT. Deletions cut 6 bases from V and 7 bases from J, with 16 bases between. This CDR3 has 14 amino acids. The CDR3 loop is CASRPTDPGNEQFF. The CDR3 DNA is TGTGCCAGCAGACCGACAGACCCTGGGAATGAGCAGTTCTTC.

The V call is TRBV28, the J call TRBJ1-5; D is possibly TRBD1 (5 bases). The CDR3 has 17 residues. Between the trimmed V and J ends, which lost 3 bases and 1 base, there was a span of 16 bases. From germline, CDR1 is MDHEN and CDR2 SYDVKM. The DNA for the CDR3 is TGTGCCAGCAGTTTGACAGCCACCGTACTAAGCAATCAGCCCCAGCATTTT. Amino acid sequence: CASSLTATVLSNQPQHF.

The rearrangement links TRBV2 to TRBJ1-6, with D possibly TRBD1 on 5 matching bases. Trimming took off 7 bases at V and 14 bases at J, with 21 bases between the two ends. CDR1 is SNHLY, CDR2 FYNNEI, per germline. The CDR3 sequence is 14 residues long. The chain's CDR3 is CASKTQGLGGALHF. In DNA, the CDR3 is TGTGCCAGCAAGACGCAGGGCCTGGGTGGGGCCCTCCACTTT.

In DNA, the CDR3 is TGTGCCAGCAGTCCCGGGACTGAAGCTTTCTTT. This encodes CASSPGTEAFF. This chain connects TRBV28 to TRBJ1-1, with D unresolved. Between the trimmed V and J ends, which lost 5 bases and 5 bases, there was a span of 6 bases. From germline, CDR1 is MDHEN and CDR2 SYDVKM. This CDR3 contains 11 residues. Using reference TRBV28 and TRBJ1-1 for the parts outside the CDR3, the full variable domain is DVKVTQSSRYLVKRTGEKVFLECVQDMDHENMFWYRQDPGLGLRLIYFSYDVKMKEKGDIPEGYSVSREKKERFSLILESASTNQTSMYLCASSPGTEAFFGQGTRLTVV.

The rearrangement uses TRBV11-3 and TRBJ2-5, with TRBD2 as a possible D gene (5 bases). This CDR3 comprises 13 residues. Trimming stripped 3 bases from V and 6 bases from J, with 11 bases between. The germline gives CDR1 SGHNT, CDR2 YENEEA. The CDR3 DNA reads TGTGCCAGCAGCTTGTTGGGGAGCAAGACCCAGTACTTC. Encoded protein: CASSLLGSKTQYF.

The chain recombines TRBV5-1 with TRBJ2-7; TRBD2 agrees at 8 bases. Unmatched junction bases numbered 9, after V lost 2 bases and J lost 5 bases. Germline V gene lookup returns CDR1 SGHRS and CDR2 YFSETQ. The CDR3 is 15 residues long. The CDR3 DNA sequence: TGCGCCAGCAGCTTTAGCGGGGACATTACGCACGAGCAGTACTTC. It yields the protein CASSFSGDITHEQYF.

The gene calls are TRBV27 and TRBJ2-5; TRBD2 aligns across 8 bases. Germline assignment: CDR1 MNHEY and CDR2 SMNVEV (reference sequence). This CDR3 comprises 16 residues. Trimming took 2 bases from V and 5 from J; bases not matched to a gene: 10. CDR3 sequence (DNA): TGTGCCAGCAGTTTAGTTGGAGCGGGAGAGGGTGAGACCCAGTACTTC. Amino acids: CASSLVGAGEGETQYF.

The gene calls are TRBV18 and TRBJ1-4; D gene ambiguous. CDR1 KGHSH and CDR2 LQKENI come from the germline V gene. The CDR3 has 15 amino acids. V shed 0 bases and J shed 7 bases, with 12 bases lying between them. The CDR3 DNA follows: TGTGCCAGCTCACCACCAAGCGGATGGGGTGAAAAACTGTTTTTT. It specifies CASSPPSGWGEKLFF.

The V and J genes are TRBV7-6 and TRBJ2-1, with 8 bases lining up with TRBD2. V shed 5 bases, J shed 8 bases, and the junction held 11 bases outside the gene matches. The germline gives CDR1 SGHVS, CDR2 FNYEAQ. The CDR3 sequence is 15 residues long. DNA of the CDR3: TGTGCCAGCAGCGTAAAACCGGGACTAGGGTATGAGCAGTTCTTC. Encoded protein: CASSVKPGLGYEQFF. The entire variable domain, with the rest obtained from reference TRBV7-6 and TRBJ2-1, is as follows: GAGVSQSPRYKVTKRGQDVALRCDPISGHVSLYWYRQALGQGPEFLTYFNYEAQQDKSGLPNDRFSAERPEGSISTLTIQRTEQRDSAMYRCASSVKPGLGYEQFFGPGTRLTVL.

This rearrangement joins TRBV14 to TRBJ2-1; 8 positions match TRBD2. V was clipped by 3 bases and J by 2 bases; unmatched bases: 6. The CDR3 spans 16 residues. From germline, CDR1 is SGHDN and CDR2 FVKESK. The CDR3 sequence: CASSHRGAGAYNEQFF. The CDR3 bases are TGTGCCAGCAGCCACAGAGGAGCGGGAGCCTACAATGAGCAGTTCTTC.

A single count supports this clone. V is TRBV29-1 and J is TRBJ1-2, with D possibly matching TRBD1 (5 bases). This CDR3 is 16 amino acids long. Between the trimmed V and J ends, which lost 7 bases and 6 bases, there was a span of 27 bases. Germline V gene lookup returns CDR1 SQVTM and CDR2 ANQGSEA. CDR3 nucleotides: TGCAGCGCCGCCCCTTACGCGGGGGTAAGTTTGGATGGCTACACCTTC. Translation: CSAAPYAGVSLDGYTF.

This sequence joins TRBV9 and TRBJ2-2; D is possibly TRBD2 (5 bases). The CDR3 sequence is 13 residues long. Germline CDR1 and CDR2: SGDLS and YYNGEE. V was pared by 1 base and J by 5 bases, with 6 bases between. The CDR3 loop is CASSVWETGELFF. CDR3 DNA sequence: TGTGCCAGCAGCGTATGGGAGACCGGGGAGCTGTTTTTT. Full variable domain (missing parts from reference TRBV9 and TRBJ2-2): DSGVTQTPKHLITATGQRVTLRCSPRSGDLSVYWYQQSLDQGLQFLIQYYNGEERAKGNILERFSAQQFPDLHSELNLSSLELGDSALYFCASSVWETGELFFGEGSRLTVL.

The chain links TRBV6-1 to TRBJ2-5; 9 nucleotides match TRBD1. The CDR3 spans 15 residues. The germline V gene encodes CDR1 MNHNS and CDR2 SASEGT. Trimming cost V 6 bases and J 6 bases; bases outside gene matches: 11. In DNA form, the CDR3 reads TGTGCCAGCAGAGGCGGGACAGGGTCAATCAAGACCCAGTACTTC. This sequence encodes CASRGGTGSIKTQYF.

This CDR3 reads CASREGLGQPQHF. The CDR3 DNA reads as TGTGCCAGTAGGGAGGGGCTTGGTCAGCCCCAGCATTTT. This chain joins TRBV19 and TRBJ1-5; maybe TRBD1 (5 bases). The CDR3 length is 13 residues. The germline CDR1 and CDR2 sequences are LNHDA and SQIVND (reference sequence). Trimming took off 6 bases at V and 6 bases at J, with 12 bases between the two ends.

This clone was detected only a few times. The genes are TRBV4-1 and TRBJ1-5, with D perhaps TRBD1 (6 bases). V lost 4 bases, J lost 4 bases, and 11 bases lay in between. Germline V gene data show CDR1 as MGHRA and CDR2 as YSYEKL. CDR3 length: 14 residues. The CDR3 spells CASSRGGGNQPQHF. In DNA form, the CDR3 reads TGCGCCAGCAGCCGAGGGGGGGGGAATCAGCCCCAGCATTTT.

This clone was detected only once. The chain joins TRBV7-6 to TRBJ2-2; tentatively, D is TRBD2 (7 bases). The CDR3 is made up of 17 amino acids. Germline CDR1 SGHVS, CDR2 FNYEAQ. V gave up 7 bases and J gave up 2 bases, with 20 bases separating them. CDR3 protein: CASTLGGLALNTGELFF. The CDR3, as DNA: TGTGCCAGCACCTTGGGGGGGCTAGCGCTAAACACCGGGGAGCTGTTTTTT.

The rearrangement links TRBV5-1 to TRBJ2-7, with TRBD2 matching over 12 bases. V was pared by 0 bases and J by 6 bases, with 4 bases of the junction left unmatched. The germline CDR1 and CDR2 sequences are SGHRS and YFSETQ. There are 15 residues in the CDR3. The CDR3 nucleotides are TGCGCCAGCAGCTTGGGACTAGCGGGAGCAGGCGAGCAGTACTTC. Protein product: CASSLGLAGAGEQYF.

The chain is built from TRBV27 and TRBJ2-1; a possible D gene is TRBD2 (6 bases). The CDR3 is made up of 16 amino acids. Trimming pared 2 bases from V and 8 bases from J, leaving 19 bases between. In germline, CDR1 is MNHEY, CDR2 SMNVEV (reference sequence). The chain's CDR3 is CASSLGTRPWGDEQFF. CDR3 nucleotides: TGTGCCAGCAGTTTAGGAACTAGACCTTGGGGGGATGAGCAGTTCTTC.

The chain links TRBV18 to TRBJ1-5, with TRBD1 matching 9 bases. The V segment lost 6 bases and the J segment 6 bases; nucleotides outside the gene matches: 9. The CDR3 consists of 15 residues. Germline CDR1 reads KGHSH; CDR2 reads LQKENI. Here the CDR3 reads CASSPTGGDGQPQHF. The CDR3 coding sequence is TGTGCCAGCTCTCCGACAGGGGGGGATGGTCAGCCCCAGCATTTT.